This T cell receptor beta chain was captured by sequencing in a study of T cell responses to AZD1222 COVID-19 vaccine. General study findings and limits: Donors were mostly white British, more females; clonal diversity possibly underestimated.

This clone has a single count. Antigen unknown. Using immunoSEQ multiplex PCR, the repertoire was profiled, and TCRdb retains in-frame clones only, with some absent. This table has 95,000 to 100,000 clones, approximately 89% appearing once. Germline-derived CDR1 and CDR2 are MNHNY and SVGAGI (reference sequence). The CDR3 length is 15 residues. V gave up 5 bases and J gave up 3 bases; unmatched junction bases: 10. This chain links TRBV6-6 with TRBJ2-7, with 7 positions matching TRBD2. Sequenced material: peripheral blood, taken 28 days after the second AZD1222 dose. This clonotype was obtained from an adult who received the AZD1222 COVID-19 vaccine. The CDR3 bases are TGTGCCAGCAGTCGCCCCGGGGGGTTAAACTACGAGCAGTACTTC. Translated, it gives CASSRPGGLNYEQYF.